These 26 T cell receptor beta chains originate from one sample sequenced in a study of blood T cell repertoires in COVID-19. The method was immunoSEQ multiplex PCR; TCRdb's version includes in-frame clones alone and lacks a portion of them. Counted here are 400,000 to 500,000 clones, around nine tenths occurring once; the ten biggest clones make up 1.4% to 1.5%. The specimen was PBMCs or T cells enriched from blood (not recorded which). The receptors originated from a young woman who had been exposed to COVID-19.

This clone has only one observation. V gene TRBV28 combines with J gene TRBJ2-1, with D unresolved. This CDR3 comprises 16 residues. With 5 bases removed from V and 2 bases from J, the gap between germline ends came to 16 bases. Germline-derived CDR1 and CDR2 are MDHEN and SYDVKM. CDR3 sequence: CASSAEVFSAYNEQFF. CDR3 coding DNA: TGTGCCAGCAGTGCCGAGGTCTTTTCGGCCTACAATGAGCAGTTCTTC.

The V call is TRBV4-2, the J call TRBJ2-1; TRBD2 aligns across 10 bases. J lost 7 bases, V lost 0 bases, and 9 bases had no gene match. Germline lookup yields CDR1 LGHNA and CDR2 YNFKEQ. The CDR3 runs 17 residues. CDR3 bases: TGTGCCAGCAGCCAAGATACTAGCGGGGATTCATTGAATGAGCAGTTCTTC. As protein: CASSQDTSGDSLNEQFF.

The DNA for the CDR3 is TGTGCCAGCAGTTCCCTAGCGGGAGGCGAGCAGTACTTC. Amino acid sequence: CASSSLAGGEQYF. The chain carries TRBV27 and TRBJ2-7, with 11 bases identical to TRBD2. The length of the CDR3 is 13 residues. J gave up 6 bases and V 4 bases, and 2 bases lay outside the gene matches. Germline assignment: CDR1 MNHEY and CDR2 SMNVEV (reference sequence).

The gene calls are TRBV2 and TRBJ2-3, with TRBD2 matching over 9 bases. The CDR3 consists of 15 residues. With 4 bases clipped from V and 2 bases from J, the junction kept 4 bases outside the gene matches. The germline V gene has CDR1 SNHLY and CDR2 FYNNEI. The CDR3 reads CASSVAGGTTDTQYF. CDR3 in DNA: TGTGCCAGCAGTGTGGCGGGGGGGACCACAGATACGCAGTATTTT.

This sequence joins TRBV5-3 and TRBJ2-1; 8 nucleotides align to TRBD1. TRBV5-3 is flagged as an ORF with uncertain function. V lost 0 bases, J lost 9 bases, and 5 bases stayed unmatched. The CDR3 contains 14 residues. CDR3 DNA: TGTGCCAGAAGCTTGGGGCAGGGGGCGGTTGAGCAGTTCTTC. Protein sequence: CARSLGQGAVEQFF.

The genes are TRBV19 and TRBJ2-7; D gene uncertain. CDR1 LNHDA and CDR2 SQIVND come from the germline V gene (reference sequence). The length of the CDR3 is 13 residues. Between the trimmed V and J ends, which lost 0 bases and 3 bases, there was a span of 6 bases. The CDR3 sequence: CASSIDTDYEQYF. CDR3 in DNA: TGTGCCAGTAGTATAGATACAGACTACGAGCAGTACTTC.

The CDR3 sequence is CASSMGPNSPLHF. The CDR3 nucleotides are TGTGCCAGCAGCATGGGGCCGAATTCACCCCTCCACTTT. The rearrangement uses TRBV11-3 and TRBJ1-6; possibly TRBD1 for D (5 bases). The CDR3 covers 13 residues. V was pared by 5 bases and J by 7 bases, with 9 bases between. Germline CDR1 and CDR2: SGHNT and YENEEA.

V gene TRBV19 combines with J gene TRBJ1-6; no definite D call. The CDR3 totals 15 residues. The V end lost 7 bases, the J end lost 0 bases, and 10 bases lay between the germline ends. Germline values: CDR1 LNHDA, CDR2 SQIVND (reference sequence). The CDR3 nucleotides read TGTGCCAGTACCGTAAGGAGCTCCTATAATTCACCCCTCCACTTT. As protein: CASTVRSSYNSPLHF.

The chain is built from TRBV6-1 and TRBJ2-3, with a tentative D call TRBD2 (6 bases). The germline V gene encodes CDR1 MNHNS and CDR2 SASEGT. The CDR3 is made up of 16 amino acids. The V gene lost 0 bases and the J gene lost 2 bases, with 12 bases spanning the gap. The CDR3 nucleotides are TGTGCCAGCAGTGAAGCGGGCGGGGTGTTCACAGATACGCAGTATTTT. Translated, it gives CASSEAGGVFTDTQYF.

Remarks on this clone: Other DNA sequences in this sample translate to the same CDR3. The chain links TRBV28 to TRBJ2-7; no reliable D call. The germline V and J ends were trimmed by 8 bases and 2 bases, with 7 bases remaining between them. The CDR3 consists of 11 residues. Germline V gene data show CDR1 as MDHEN and CDR2 as SYDVKM. The CDR3 sequence: CASSTAYEQYF. CDR3 sequence (DNA): TGTGCCAGCTCCACAGCCTACGAGCAGTACTTC.

This clone was seen only a few times. The J gene is TRBJ2-3, the V gene TRBV12-3 or TRBV12-4, with no clear D. The CDR3 has 12 amino acids. V was shortened by 3 bases and J by 6 bases, with 7 bases between the two germline ends. CDR3 sequence (DNA): TGTGCCAGCAGTTTTAGAGTGGATACGCAGTATTTT. This codes for CASSFRVDTQYF.

The V call is TRBV4-1, the J call TRBJ2-5, with TRBD2 matching over 10 bases. The germline V gene encodes CDR1 MGHRA and CDR2 YSYEKL. This CDR3 spans 15 amino acids. The ends lost 2 bases at V and 4 bases at J; junction bases unmatched: 4. The CDR3 DNA sequence: TGCGCCAGCAGCCAACAGGGACTAGCGATAGAGACCCAGTACTTC. Its translation is CASSQQGLAIETQYF.

V usage is TRBV9 and J usage is TRBJ2-1, with TRBD2 as a possible D gene (7 bases). V gave up 0 bases and J gave up 3 bases, with 19 bases separating them. Germline-derived CDR1 and CDR2 are SGDLS and YYNGEE. The CDR3 extends over 18 amino acids. CDR3 sequence reads: CASSVDRGAAFRYNEQFF. The CDR3 region has the DNA TGTGCCAGCAGCGTAGATCGGGGGGCTGCTTTCCGCTACAATGAGCAGTTCTTC.

The chain has TRBV5-4 and TRBJ2-2; TRBD1 matches 7 bases. This CDR3 contains 16 residues. V gave up 0 bases and J gave up 4 bases; unmatched junction bases: 6. CDR1 SGHNT and CDR2 YYREEE come from the germline V gene (reference sequence). The CDR3 spells CASSLAGQIGTGELFF. Written as DNA, the CDR3 is TGTGCCAGCAGCTTGGCGGGACAGATAGGCACCGGGGAGCTGTTTTTT. Variable domain in full (rest from reference TRBV5-4 and TRBJ2-2): ETGVTQSPTHLIKTRGQQVTLRCSSQSGHNTVSWYQQALGQGPQFIFQYYREEENGRGNFPPRFSGLQFPNYSSELNVNALELDDSALYLCASSLAGQIGTGELFFGEGSRLTVL.

This chain joins TRBV30 and TRBJ1-5; TRBD1 agrees at 7 bases. The CDR3 contains 14 residues. Germline V gene data show CDR1 as GTSNPN and CDR2 as SVGIG (reference sequence). Trimming removed 3 bases from V and 6 bases from J; junction bases left unmatched: 8. CDR3 protein: CAWSPTGSPQPQHF. DNA of the CDR3: TGTGCCTGGAGCCCGACAGGGAGCCCTCAGCCCCAGCATTTT. Variable domain in full (rest from reference TRBV30 and TRBJ1-5): SQTIHQWPATLVQPVGSPLSLECTVEGTSNPNLYWYRQAAGRGLQLLFYSVGIGQISSEVPQNLSASRPQDRQFILSSKKLLLSDSGFYLCAWSPTGSPQPQHFGDGTRLSIL.

The rearrangement uses TRBV5-6 and TRBJ2-2, with 10 nucleotides matching TRBD2. Looked up from germline, CDR1 is SGHDT and CDR2 is YYEEEE. V was clipped by 5 bases and J by 0 bases; unmatched bases: 4. The CDR3 sequence is 16 residues long. CDR3 nucleotide sequence: TGTGCCAGCAGAAGGACTAGCGGATCGAACACCGGGGAGCTGTTTTTT. It yields the protein CASRRTSGSNTGELFF.

The gene calls are TRBV7-7 and TRBJ2-5, with D possibly TRBD2 on 7 matching bases. The V end was cut by 2 bases, the J end by 5 bases, with 15 bases between. The CDR3 runs to 15 residues. In germline, CDR1 is SSHAT, CDR2 FNYEAQ (reference sequence). CDR3 DNA: TGTGCCAGCAGCTTAAGAGGGGGGGCTGGGGAGACCCAGTACTTC. Protein sequence: CASSLRGGAGETQYF.

The chain is built from TRBV7-2 and TRBJ2-7; D gene uncertain. Germline V gives CDR1 SGHTA, CDR2 FQGNSA. The CDR3 runs 16 residues. V lost 0 bases and J 0 bases, leaving 12 bases between the germline ends. This chain's CDR3 is CASSLASGFDSYEQYF. The CDR3 DNA is TGTGCCAGCAGCTTAGCGTCCGGGTTCGACTCCTACGAGCAGTACTTC. Full variable domain (missing parts from reference TRBV7-2 and TRBJ2-7): GAGVSQSPSNKVTEKGKDVELRCDPISGHTALYWYRQSLGQGLEFLIYFQGNSAPDKSGLPSDRFSAERTGGSVSTLTIQRTQQEDSAVYLCASSLASGFDSYEQYFGPGTRLTVT.

There are a few counts of this clone. This chain joins TRBV6-5 and TRBJ1-6; possibly TRBD1 for D (5 bases). Trimming stripped 6 bases from V and 0 bases from J, with 9 bases between. Germline CDR1 and CDR2: MNHEY and SVGAGI. The CDR3 covers 15 residues. The CDR3 loop reads CASRPDISYNSPLHF. The CDR3 DNA reads TGTGCCAGCAGACCGGACATCTCCTATAATTCACCCCTCCACTTT.

The chain couples TRBV30 to TRBJ2-5; D possibly corresponds to TRBD1 (6 bases). Trimming pared 2 bases from V and 4 bases from J, leaving 17 bases between. The CDR3 contains 15 residues. Per the germline V gene, CDR1 is GTSNPN and CDR2 is SVGIG (reference sequence). The CDR3, as DNA: TGTGCCTGGAGTTTGCTGGACAGTGGGAGAGAGACCCAGTACTTC. Protein sequence: CAWSLLDSGRETQYF.

J is TRBJ2-5 and V is TRBV7-9, with 9 bases aligning to TRBD2. The germline V gene has CDR1 SEHNR and CDR2 FQNEAQ (reference sequence). J was trimmed by 3 bases and V by 3 bases; bases with no gene match: 2. The CDR3 loop spans 14 amino acids. The CDR3 spells CASSLRLAEETQYF. The CDR3 coding sequence is TGTGCCAGCAGCTTGAGACTAGCGGAAGAGACCCAGTACTTC.

The chain carries TRBV9 and TRBJ1-1, with a tentative D call TRBD1 (5 bases). This CDR3 has 13 amino acids. The V end was cut by 4 bases, the J end by 2 bases, with 9 bases between. CDR1 is SGDLS and CDR2 is YYNGEE in the germline V gene. The CDR3 loop is CASSLDINTEAFF. As DNA, the CDR3 is TGTGCCAGCAGCCTGGACATCAACACTGAAGCTTTCTTT.

In its sample, this clone was seen once. This chain links TRBV30 with TRBJ1-5; possible D gene TRBD1, 5 bases. Trimming removed 3 bases at V and 4 bases at J, with 13 bases between. This CDR3 has 14 residues. Germline CDR1 and CDR2: GTSNPN and SVGIG (reference sequence). The CDR3 DNA reads as TGTGCCTGGAGGGGTGCGGGGGTTAATCAGCCCCAGCATTTT. This sequence encodes CAWRGAGVNQPQHF.

The rearrangement joins TRBV3-1 (or the pseudogene TRBV3-2) to TRBJ1-6, with a possible D match to TRBD1 (6 bases). V lost 1 base and J 9 bases, leaving 13 bases between the germline ends. Germline values: CDR1 LGHDT, CDR2 YNNKEL (reference sequence). The CDR3 consists of 15 residues. CDR3 amino acids: CASSQAGGGLSPLHF. In nucleotides, the CDR3 is TGTGCCAGCAGCCAAGCGGGAGGGGGGCTTTCACCCCTCCACTTT.

The chain has TRBV28 and TRBJ2-7, with D perhaps TRBD2 (5 bases). The germline V gene encodes CDR1 MDHEN and CDR2 SYDVKM. This CDR3 is built from 15 residues. Trimming cost V 5 bases and J 3 bases, with 17 bases left between them. CDR3 amino acids: CASSGPGKANYEQYF. CDR3 coding DNA: TGTGCCAGCAGTGGACCGGGGAAAGCTAACTACGAGCAGTACTTC.

This clone has just one count. The V call is TRBV19, the J call TRBJ1-5, with 9 nucleotides matching TRBD1. Germline-derived CDR1 and CDR2 are LNHDA and SQIVND (reference sequence). The V and J ends lost 7 bases and 5 bases, in that order; junction bases with no gene match: 3. The CDR3 loop spans 13 amino acids. The CDR3: CASTGQGDQPQHF. CDR3 bases: TGTGCCAGTACGGGACAGGGTGATCAGCCCCAGCATTTT.